These 13 T cell receptor beta chains came from one sample sequenced in a study of T cell responses to AZD1222 COVID-19 vaccine (dated by TCRdb to 2020 to 2022). Library preparation used the immunoSEQ multiplex PCR assay. TCRdb holds this immuneACCESS table with in-frame rearrangements only. Some clones are missing; in checked studies, unresolved V genes explain under half, and the rest has no known cause. The sample data list approximately 150,000 clones, and roughly nine tenths of these were observed just once. The ten biggest clones cover approximately 3.6% of the sample. Reading the label with the study, this specimen's time point is: about 28 days (+/-7) after the second vaccine dose. Sequences were derived from peripheral blood, sampled 28 days after the second AZD1222 dose. These receptor sequences come from an adult who received the AZD1222 COVID-19 vaccine.

The rearrangement uses TRBV7-3 and TRBJ2-1, with 10 positions matching TRBD2. V dropped 6 bases and J dropped 7; count of bases not matched to a gene: 9. Germline V gene sequence: CDR1 SGHTA, CDR2 FQGTGA. The CDR3 consists of 15 residues. The DNA for the CDR3 is TGTGCCAGCAGAGGGACTAGCGAGCAATTAAATGAGCAGTTCTTC. This gives the protein CASRGTSEQLNEQFF.

V gene TRBV5-8 combines with J gene TRBJ2-5; TRBD1 aligns across 7 bases. This CDR3 has 16 residues. Germline trimming cut 0 bases from V and 3 bases from J; bases unmatched to any gene: 8. The germline gives CDR1 SGHTS, CDR2 YDEGEE. The CDR3, as DNA: TGTGCCAGCAGCTTGGGCGACAGGGCTATGGAAGAGACCCAGTACTTC. As protein: CASSLGDRAMEETQYF.

The V and J genes are TRBV25-1 and TRBJ2-3; D is tentatively TRBD1 or TRBD2 (5 bases each). This CDR3 is 16 amino acids long. Germline V gene lookup returns CDR1 MGHDK and CDR2 SYGVNS. The V and J ends lost 3 bases and 3 bases respectively, with 16 bases between them. CDR3 bases: TGTGCCAGCAGTGATTTTGGGGGAGAGAGAACAGATACGCAGTATTTT. As protein: CASSDFGGERTDTQYF.

The V and J genes are TRBV5-1 and TRBJ2-2, with D uncertain. V was clipped by 1 base and J by 4 bases, with 8 bases between them. The CDR3 has 14 residues. The V gene's germline CDR1 is SGHRS and CDR2 YFSETQ. The CDR3 nucleotides are TGCGCCAGCAGCTTGTGGAGTGTCACCGGGGAGCTGTTTTTT. This sequence encodes CASSLWSVTGELFF.

The chain combines TRBV3-1 (or the pseudogene TRBV3-2) with TRBJ2-3, with TRBD2 matching 10 bases. With 4 bases clipped from V and 2 bases from J, the junction kept 6 bases outside the gene matches. CDR1 is LGHDT and CDR2 is YNNKEL in the germline V gene (reference sequence). There are 16 residues in the CDR3. The CDR3 protein is CASSLRTSGATDTQYF. The CDR3 region has the DNA TGTGCCAGCAGCCTTCGGACTAGCGGTGCCACAGATACGCAGTATTTT.

DNA of the CDR3: TGTGCCAGTAGTATACCGGGACAGGGGGCAGATACGCAGTATTTT. Protein: CASSIPGQGADTQYF. The chain has TRBV19 and TRBJ2-3, with 11 bases matching TRBD1. The ends lost 2 bases at V and 4 bases at J; junction bases unmatched: 2. Germline-derived CDR1 and CDR2 are LNHDA and SQIVND (reference sequence). This CDR3 contains 15 residues.

The chain joins TRBV7-2 to TRBJ2-5; 7 bases agree with TRBD1. J gave up 5 bases and V 5 bases, and 8 bases lay outside the gene matches. CDR1 and CDR2 (germline): SGHTA, FQGNSA. This CDR3 spans 14 amino acids. The DNA of the CDR3 is TGTGCCAGCAGCCGTGACAGGGCGGCTGAGACCCAGTACTTC. It yields the protein CASSRDRAAETQYF.

This chain links TRBV4-2 with TRBJ2-1, with a weak D call TRBD1 (5 bases). The CDR3 is made up of 16 amino acids. Germline V gene lookup returns CDR1 LGHNA and CDR2 YNFKEQ. Trimming removed 5 bases at V and 6 bases at J, with 20 bases between. CDR3 nucleotide sequence: TGTGCCAGCAGCTCTAACCAAGGGGCCGGACCCAATGAGCAGTTCTTC. The encoded protein is CASSSNQGAGPNEQFF.

Sample share makes this clone medium-sized. The rearrangement joins TRBV11-3 to TRBJ1-2, with a possible D match to TRBD1 (5 bases). This CDR3 region has 16 residues. V shed 0 bases and J shed 4 bases, with 15 bases lying between them. CDR1 is SGHNT and CDR2 is YENEEA in the germline V gene. The CDR3 bases are TGTGCCAGCAGCTTAGAAGGCAGGGAGGGGAGCTATGGCTACACCTTC. Amino acids: CASSLEGREGSYGYTF.

The V gene is TRBV5-1, the J gene TRBJ1-1; D is ambiguous. Germline CDR1 SGHRS, CDR2 YFSETQ. The CDR3 consists of 16 residues. V was trimmed by 1 base and J by 0 bases, leaving 13 bases between them. Here the CDR3 reads CASSLSVLTMNTEAFF. The CDR3 DNA is TGCGCCAGCAGCTTGTCGGTCCTCACTATGAACACTGAAGCTTTCTTT.

The V call is TRBV12-3 or TRBV12-4, the J call TRBJ1-2; D is possibly TRBD1 (5 bases). V was trimmed by 3 bases and J by 6 bases, leaving 11 bases between them. The CDR3 covers 13 residues. In DNA form, the CDR3 reads TGTGCCAGCAGTTTGGGCAGGGAGCATGGCTACACCTTC. Translated: CASSLGREHGYTF.

This clone appeared once. The chain combines TRBV10-3 with TRBJ2-7; D gene unclear. The CDR3 covers 14 residues. Germline-derived CDR1 and CDR2 are ENHRY and SYGVKD. V was pared by 2 bases and J by 3 bases, with 11 bases between. The CDR3 DNA is TGTGCCATCAGTGAGCGAATTCCTAACTACGAGCAGTACTTC. This sequence encodes CAISERIPNYEQYF.

This chain uses TRBV5-5 with TRBJ2-2; possibly TRBD1 for D (5 bases). This CDR3 has 15 residues. V lost 6 bases to trimming and J lost 1 base, with 13 bases between them. Germline CDR1 and CDR2: SGHKS and YYEKEE (reference sequence). This CDR3 is CASTEGAENTGELFF. As DNA, the CDR3 is TGTGCCAGCACCGAAGGGGCGGAGAACACCGGGGAGCTGTTTTTT.